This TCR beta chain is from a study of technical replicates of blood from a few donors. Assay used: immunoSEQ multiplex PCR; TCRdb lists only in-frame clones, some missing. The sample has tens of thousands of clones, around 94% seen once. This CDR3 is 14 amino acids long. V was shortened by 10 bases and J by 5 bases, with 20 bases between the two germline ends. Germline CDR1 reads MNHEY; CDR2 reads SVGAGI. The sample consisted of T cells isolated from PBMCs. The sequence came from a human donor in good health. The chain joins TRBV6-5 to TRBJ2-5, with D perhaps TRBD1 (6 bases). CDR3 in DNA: TGTGCCACCCTGAACGTACAGGGAAGGGAGACCCAGTACTTC. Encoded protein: CATLNVQGRETQYF.